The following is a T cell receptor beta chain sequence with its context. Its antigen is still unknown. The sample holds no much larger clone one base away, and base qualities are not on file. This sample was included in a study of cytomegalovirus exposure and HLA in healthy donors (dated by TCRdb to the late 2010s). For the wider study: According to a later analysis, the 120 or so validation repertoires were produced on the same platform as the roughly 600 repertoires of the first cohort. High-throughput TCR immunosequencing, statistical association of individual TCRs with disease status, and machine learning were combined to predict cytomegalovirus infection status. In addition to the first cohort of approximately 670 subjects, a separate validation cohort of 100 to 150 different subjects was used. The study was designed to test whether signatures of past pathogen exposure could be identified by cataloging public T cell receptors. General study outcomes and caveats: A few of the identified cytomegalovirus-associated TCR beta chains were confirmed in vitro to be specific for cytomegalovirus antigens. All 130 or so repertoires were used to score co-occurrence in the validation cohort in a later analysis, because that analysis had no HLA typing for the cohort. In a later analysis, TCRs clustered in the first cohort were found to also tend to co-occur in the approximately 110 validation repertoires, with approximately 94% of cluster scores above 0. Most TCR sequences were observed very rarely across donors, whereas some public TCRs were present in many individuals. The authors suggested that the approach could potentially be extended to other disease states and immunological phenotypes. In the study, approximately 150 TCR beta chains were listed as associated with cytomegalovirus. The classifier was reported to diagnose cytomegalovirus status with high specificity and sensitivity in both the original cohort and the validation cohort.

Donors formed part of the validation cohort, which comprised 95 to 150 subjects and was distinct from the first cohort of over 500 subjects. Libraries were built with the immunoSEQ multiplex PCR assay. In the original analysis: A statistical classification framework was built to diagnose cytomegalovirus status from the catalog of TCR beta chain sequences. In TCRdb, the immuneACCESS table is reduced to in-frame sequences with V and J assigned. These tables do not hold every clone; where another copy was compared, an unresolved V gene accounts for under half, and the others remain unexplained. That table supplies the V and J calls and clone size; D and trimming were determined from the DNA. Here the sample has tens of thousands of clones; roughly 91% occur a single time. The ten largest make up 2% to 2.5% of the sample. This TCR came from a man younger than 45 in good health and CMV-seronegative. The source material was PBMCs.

CDR3 sequence: CAWSFTQGAMGSGGYTF. The nucleotide sequence is given as TGTGCCTGGAGTTTTACACAGGGGGCGATGGGGTCTGGTGGCTACACCTTC. The chain is encoded by TRBV30 joined to TRBJ1-2, with 9 bases in between that match TRBD1. V has 2 bases trimmed and J has 7 bases trimmed; junction bases matching no gene number 17. CDR1 GTSNPN and CDR2 SVGIG are derived from the germline V gene (reference sequence). Including the terminal cysteine and phenylalanine, the CDR3 comprises 17 residues. Of all the DNA, just the CDR3 is kept, 51 bases in frame from base 1.